This T cell receptor (beta chain) was sequenced for a study of blood T cell repertoires in COVID-19. Study-level background: Sites in the United States, Italy and Spain provided acute and convalescent COVID-19 samples. T cells, B-cell-depleted T cells, or PBMCs supplied cDNA or gDNA.

Generated by immunoSEQ multiplex PCR, the TCRdb table keeps only in-frame clones and is missing some. The table includes under 95,000 clones, around nine tenths detected once. The CDR3 extends over 17 amino acids. V lost 0 bases to trimming and J lost 2 bases, with 15 bases between them. Germline V CDR1 and CDR2: ENHRY, SYGVKD. This clone was detected once. The chain couples TRBV10-3 to TRBJ2-3; TRBD2 might be the D (7 bases). The sequence came from a man aged 55-75 years with acute or convalescent COVID-19. Source material: peripheral blood. This CDR3 reads CAISESGAGATTDTQYF. The CDR3 DNA follows: TGTGCCATCAGTGAGTCGGGGGCGGGGGCTACCACAGATACGCAGTATTTT.